These T cell receptor beta chains were read from a single sample in a study of cytomegalovirus exposure and HLA in healthy donors. Profiling relied on immunoSEQ multiplex PCR, and the TCRdb table lists in-frame clones only, not all of them. The table has some 130,000 clones, just under 80% seen once. Input material: PBMCs. These receptors all come from a man aged 25 to 40 in good health. CDR3s include the opening cysteine and the closing phenylalanine or tryptophan. Fields, in order: J gene, V gene, CDR3 protein.

>TRBJ2-3|TRBV9
CASSPSGGSGTDTQYF
>TRBJ2-3|TRBV4-2
CASSQNPDSTDTQYF
>TRBJ2-4|TRBV19
CASSREGAFAKNIQYF
>TRBJ1-6|TRBV6-5
CASSWGRYSYNSPLHF
>TRBJ2-1|TRBV7-2
CASSLRRTDNEQFF
>TRBJ2-1|TRBV4-1
CASRPTGGDEQFF
>TRBJ2-7|TRBV29-1
CSVVREGPSYEQYF
>TRBJ2-2|TRBV7-3
CASSLAANTGELFF
>TRBJ2-6|TRBV9
CASSTSGLAGANVLTF
>TRBJ2-7|TRBV2
CASSELEGFAYEQYF
>TRBJ2-1|TRBV18
CASSPQGAAYNEQFF
>TRBJ2-7|TRBV18
CASSPLTFGGRAYEQYF
>TRBJ1-2|TRBV29-1
CSVGWGWGRDYGYTF
>TRBJ1-5|TRBV5-6
CASRDRLSNQPQHF
>TRBJ2-5|TRBV5-1
CASSGGDLGETQYF
>TRBJ1-2|TRBV6-1
CASSVRDSYGYTF
>TRBJ1-1|TRBV5-1
CASSSGHPNTEAFF
>TRBJ2-5|TRBV7-9
CASSYLAGVRETQYF
>TRBJ2-7|TRBV11-2
CASSLIGRARDEQYF